A selection of T cell receptor beta chains follows, all from one sample in a study of blood T cell repertoires in COVID-19. TCRdb's table, derived via immunoSEQ multiplex PCR, lists solely in-frame clones and lacks some. The repertoire includes about 260,000 clones, 88% of them detected once, and about a tenth sits in the top ten. Material: peripheral blood. The receptors stem from a woman between 70 and 85 years old with COVID-19, enrolled during active disease. The CDR3 runs from the conserved cysteine through the conserved F or W. Each record gives: V gene, clone size, D gene, J gene, CDR3 DNA, CDR3 protein. A D gene is named only where the DNA matches it firmly. Clone size is stated in some rows and not others, as once, few, many or a class when expanded.

TRBV28	.	TRBD1	TRBJ1-2	TGTGCCAGCAGTGAGACAGGGGCGACAAACTATGGCTACACCTTC	CASSETGATNYGYTF
TRBV19	once	TRBD2	TRBJ2-5	TGTGCCAGTAGGACTAGCGGGAGAGAGACCCAGTACTTC	CASRTSGRETQYF
TRBV28	.	.	TRBJ1-2	TGTGCCAGCAGTCCACTAACTCCCGGGGTTCAAGGTGGCTACACCTTC	CASSPLTPGVQGGYTF
TRBV6-4	.	TRBD2	TRBJ2-1	TGTGCCAGCAGCCCCCTTTCTAGCGGGAGCTACAATGAGCAGTTCTTC	CASSPLSSGSYNEQFF
TRBV28	.	.	TRBJ2-1	TGTGCCAGCAATGTTTCTCCTTACTACAATGAGCAGTTCTTC	CASNVSPYYNEQFF
TRBV3-1/TRBV3-2	.	.	TRBJ2-4	TGTGCCAGCAGCCAAGATCCAGGGATGACGAACATTCAGTACTTC	CASSQDPGMTNIQYF
TRBV7-9	.	.	TRBJ1-4	TGTGCCAGCAGTTATGACTCCGACAGGTATGCGGAAAAACTGTTTTTT	CASSYDSDRYAEKLFF
TRBV7-2	.	TRBD1	TRBJ1-2	TGTGCCAGCAGCTTTTTCGAGGGGGCCTGGGGCTACACCTTC	CASSFFEGAWGYTF
TRBV10-3	.	TRBD2	TRBJ2-3	TGTGCCATGGCGAGGCGGGAGGGAACAGATACGCAGTATTTT	CAMARREGTDTQYF
TRBV27	.	.	TRBJ2-1	TGTGCCAGCAGTTTAGGGGGCAGAAGTAGCGAGCAGTTCTTC	CASSLGGRSSEQFF